This is a list of T cell receptor beta chains from one sample in a study of T cell responses to AZD1222 COVID-19 vaccine. The assay was immunoSEQ multiplex PCR, and TCRdb's table has in-frame clones only and misses some. Seen here are approximately 120,000 clones, approximately 87% observed once, and the top ten hold around 4.6%. Specimen: peripheral blood, collected 28 days after the second AZD1222 dose. The receptor set was obtained from an adult who received the AZD1222 COVID-19 vaccine. The CDR3 runs from the conserved cysteine through the conserved F or W. D genes are given only for firm matches. Clone size appears in some rows only: once, few, many, or a class for an expanded clone.

v_gene: TRBV20-1; abundance: -; d_gene: TRBD1; len: 11; j_gene: TRBJ1-1; CDR3aa: CSARRTGEAFF; CDR3nt: TGCAGTGCTAGACGGACAGGTGAAGCTTTCTTT
v_gene: TRBV7-3; abundance: -; d_gene: TRBD1; len: 15; j_gene: TRBJ2-1; CDR3aa: CASSVGQTGFNEQFF; CDR3nt: TGTGCCAGCAGCGTAGGGCAGACAGGGTTTAATGAGCAGTTCTTC
v_gene: TRBV4-2; abundance: -; d_gene: -; len: 16; j_gene: TRBJ1-5; CDR3aa: CASSHSPGRPEQPQHF; CDR3nt: TGTGCCAGCAGCCACTCCCCAGGACGACCTGAACAGCCCCAGCATTTT
v_gene: TRBV6-1; abundance: -; d_gene: -; len: 14; j_gene: TRBJ1-5; CDR3aa: CASSEAGWARPQHF; CDR3nt: TGTGCCAGCAGTGAAGCGGGGTGGGCCCGGCCCCAGCATTTT
v_gene: TRBV6-2/TRBV6-3; abundance: once; d_gene: -; len: 14; j_gene: TRBJ2-1; CDR3aa: CASSRGSAYNEQFF; CDR3nt: TGTGCCAGCAGTCGCGGATCGGCCTACAATGAGCAGTTCTTC
v_gene: TRBV9; abundance: -; d_gene: TRBD1; len: 16; j_gene: TRBJ2-1; CDR3aa: CASSAEGQGYYNEQFF; CDR3nt: TGTGCCAGCAGCGCCGAGGGACAGGGCTACTACAATGAGCAGTTCTTC
v_gene: TRBV6-6; abundance: -; d_gene: -; len: 15; j_gene: TRBJ1-6; CDR3aa: CATPDASSYNSPLHF; CDR3nt: TGTGCCACCCCGGACGCGAGCTCCTATAATTCACCCCTCCACTTT
v_gene: TRBV2; abundance: -; d_gene: -; len: 14; j_gene: TRBJ1-1; CDR3aa: CASFEGGLGSEAFF; CDR3nt: TGTGCCAGCTTCGAGGGGGGGCTTGGCTCTGAAGCTTTCTTT
v_gene: TRBV30; abundance: -; d_gene: -; len: 17; j_gene: TRBJ1-1; CDR3aa: CAWSVGAVIHLNTEAFF; CDR3nt: TGTGCCTGGAGTGTAGGGGCGGTAATCCATTTGAACACTGAAGCTTTCTTT
v_gene: TRBV6-2/TRBV6-3; abundance: -; d_gene: -; len: 14; j_gene: TRBJ1-1; CDR3aa: CASSYSLENTEAFF; CDR3nt: TGTGCCAGCAGTTACTCGCTAGAGAACACTGAAGCTTTCTTT
v_gene: TRBV27; abundance: -; d_gene: -; len: 18; j_gene: TRBJ1-6; CDR3aa: CASRPGSTQGSYNSPLHF; CDR3nt: TGTGCCAGCAGGCCCGGATCCACCCAGGGCTCCTATAATTCACCCCTCCACTTT
v_gene: TRBV3-1/TRBV3-2; abundance: -; d_gene: TRBD1; len: 14; j_gene: TRBJ2-7; CDR3aa: CASSLGQGVYEQYF; CDR3nt: TGTGCCAGCAGCCTGGGACAGGGAGTTTACGAGCAGTACTTC
v_gene: TRBV6-1; abundance: once; d_gene: TRBD2; len: 16; j_gene: TRBJ2-7; CDR3aa: CASSGASSGRVHEQYF; CDR3nt: TGTGCCAGCAGTGGCGCCTCTAGCGGGAGGGTCCACGAGCAGTACTTC
v_gene: TRBV19; abundance: -; d_gene: TRBD2; len: 14; j_gene: TRBJ2-7; CDR3aa: CASSDAGGPYEQYF; CDR3nt: TGTGCCAGTAGCGATGCGGGAGGGCCCTACGAGCAGTACTTC
v_gene: TRBV12-3/TRBV12-4; abundance: -; d_gene: TRBD1; len: 12; j_gene: TRBJ1-1; CDR3aa: CASRGTGPEAFF; CDR3nt: TGTGCCAGCAGAGGGACAGGACCTGAAGCTTTCTTT
v_gene: TRBV7-6; abundance: -; d_gene: -; len: 15; j_gene: TRBJ2-5; CDR3aa: CASGEGGIFVETQYF; CDR3nt: TGTGCCAGCGGGGAAGGGGGGATTTTCGTGGAGACCCAGTACTTC
v_gene: TRBV5-6; abundance: -; d_gene: TRBD1; len: 14; j_gene: TRBJ1-4; CDR3aa: CASYRGSPNEKLFF; CDR3nt: TGTGCCAGCTACAGGGGGAGCCCTAATGAAAAACTGTTTTTT
v_gene: TRBV27; abundance: -; d_gene: -; len: 15; j_gene: TRBJ1-4; CDR3aa: CASSPERGVREKLFF; CDR3nt: TGTGCCAGCAGCCCCGAGAGGGGGGTTCGTGAAAAACTGTTTTTT
v_gene: TRBV2; abundance: -; d_gene: -; len: 15; j_gene: TRBJ2-4; CDR3aa: CASSGAELAKNIQYF; CDR3nt: TGTGCCAGCAGTGGAGCGGAACTAGCCAAAAACATTCAGTACTTC
v_gene: TRBV5-1; abundance: -; d_gene: -; len: 12; j_gene: TRBJ2-5; CDR3aa: CASSPFFKTQYF; CDR3nt: TGCGCCAGCAGCCCGTTCTTTAAGACCCAGTACTTC
v_gene: TRBV7-2; abundance: -; d_gene: -; len: 16; j_gene: TRBJ1-4; CDR3aa: CASSLTIFSSNEKLFF; CDR3nt: TGTGCCAGCAGCTTAACGATTTTCTCCTCAAATGAAAAACTGTTTTTT
v_gene: TRBV11-1; abundance: -; d_gene: -; len: 14; j_gene: TRBJ2-5; CDR3aa: CASSPRGGWETQYF; CDR3nt: TGTGCCAGCAGCCCCCGAGGGGGGTGGGAGACCCAGTACTTC
v_gene: TRBV2; abundance: -; d_gene: TRBD1; len: 13; j_gene: TRBJ1-1; CDR3aa: CASRGTGGTEAFF; CDR3nt: TGTGCCAGCAGGGGGACAGGAGGGACTGAAGCTTTCTTT
v_gene: TRBV5-1; abundance: -; d_gene: TRBD1; len: 15; j_gene: TRBJ1-1; CDR3aa: CASSLEGARDTEAFF; CDR3nt: TGCGCCAGCAGCTTGGAGGGGGCGCGGGACACTGAAGCTTTCTTT
v_gene: TRBV28; abundance: once; d_gene: TRBD2; len: 16; j_gene: TRBJ2-7; CDR3aa: CASRGDIAGDPYEQYF; CDR3nt: TGTGCCAGCCGTGGCGATATAGCGGGAGATCCCTACGAGCAGTACTTC
v_gene: TRBV7-9; abundance: -; d_gene: -; len: 17; j_gene: TRBJ2-1; CDR3aa: CASSLRSARMTYNEQFF; CDR3nt: TGTGCCAGCAGCTTACGTTCGGCGCGGATGACTTACAATGAGCAGTTCTTC
v_gene: TRBV5-6; abundance: once; d_gene: -; len: 14; j_gene: TRBJ1-1; CDR3aa: CASSGPLRHTEAFF; CDR3nt: TGTGCCAGCAGCGGACCCCTTCGTCACACTGAAGCTTTCTTT
v_gene: TRBV7-9; abundance: -; d_gene: -; len: 16; j_gene: TRBJ1-3; CDR3aa: CASSLADRLSGNTIYF; CDR3nt: TGTGCCAGCAGCTTAGCCGACAGGCTCTCTGGAAACACCATATATTTT
v_gene: TRBV19; abundance: -; d_gene: TRBD1; len: 15; j_gene: TRBJ1-5; CDR3aa: CASMAGQGYNQPQHF; CDR3nt: TGTGCCAGTATGGCGGGACAGGGTTACAATCAGCCCCAGCATTTT
v_gene: TRBV4-2; abundance: -; d_gene: -; len: 15; j_gene: TRBJ2-2; CDR3aa: CASSQEVARTGELFF; CDR3nt: TGTGCCAGCAGCCAAGAAGTAGCTCGCACCGGGGAGCTGTTTTTT
v_gene: TRBV6-2/TRBV6-3; abundance: once; d_gene: -; len: 13; j_gene: TRBJ2-7; CDR3aa: CASSLYRVGEQYF; CDR3nt: TGTGCCAGCAGTCTCTACAGGGTAGGGGAGCAGTACTTC
v_gene: TRBV5-4; abundance: -; d_gene: -; len: 13; j_gene: TRBJ1-1; CDR3aa: CASSLQLDTEAFF; CDR3nt: TGTGCCAGCAGCTTGCAGTTGGACACTGAAGCTTTCTTT
v_gene: TRBV4-3; abundance: -; d_gene: -; len: 18; j_gene: TRBJ2-3; CDR3aa: CASSQGRSSRAETDTQYF; CDR3nt: TGCGCCAGCAGCCAAGGTCGTTCTTCGAGGGCGGAAACAGATACGCAGTATTTT
v_gene: TRBV6-1; abundance: medium-sized; d_gene: -; len: 11; j_gene: TRBJ1-2; CDR3aa: CASSELGGYTF; CDR3nt: TGTGCCAGCAGTGAATTGGGAGGCTACACCTTC
v_gene: TRBV6-1; abundance: -; d_gene: -; len: 16; j_gene: TRBJ2-1; CDR3aa: CASSEAPRDPFDEQFF; CDR3nt: TGTGCCAGCAGTGAAGCGCCCAGGGACCCCTTCGATGAGCAGTTCTTC
v_gene: TRBV28; abundance: -; d_gene: TRBD2; len: 14; j_gene: TRBJ2-7; CDR3aa: CASSFRGRTYEQYF; CDR3nt: TGTGCCAGCAGTTTCCGCGGGAGGACCTACGAGCAGTACTTC
v_gene: TRBV18; abundance: -; d_gene: -; len: 15; j_gene: TRBJ1-1; CDR3aa: CASSPLPGYNTEAFF; CDR3nt: TGTGCCAGCTCACCTCTCCCAGGCTACAACACTGAAGCTTTCTTT
v_gene: TRBV6-5; abundance: -; d_gene: -; len: 10; j_gene: TRBJ1-1; CDR3aa: CASSIYEAFF; CDR3nt: TGTGCCAGCAGTATTTATGAAGCTTTCTTT
v_gene: TRBV9; abundance: -; d_gene: -; len: 15; j_gene: TRBJ1-4; CDR3aa: CASSPRTESREKLFF; CDR3nt: TGTGCCAGCAGCCCCCGGACAGAAAGTCGGGAAAAACTGTTTTTT
v_gene: TRBV3-1/TRBV3-2; abundance: -; d_gene: -; len: 14; j_gene: TRBJ2-7; CDR3aa: CASSQKGGDYEQYF; CDR3nt: TGTGCCAGCAGCCAAAAGGGGGGAGACTACGAGCAGTACTTC
v_gene: TRBV6-2/TRBV6-3; abundance: -; d_gene: -; len: 12; j_gene: TRBJ2-3; CDR3aa: CASSYPTDTQYF; CDR3nt: TGTGCCAGCAGTTACCCCACAGATACGCAGTATTTT
v_gene: TRBV30; abundance: once; d_gene: TRBD1; len: 13; j_gene: TRBJ1-1; CDR3aa: CAWADRENTEAFF; CDR3nt: TGTGCCTGGGCTGACAGGGAGAACACTGAAGCTTTCTTT
v_gene: TRBV5-8; abundance: -; d_gene: -; len: 16; j_gene: TRBJ2-3; CDR3aa: CASSLAVGTSTDTQYF; CDR3nt: TGTGCCAGCAGCTTGGCCGTTGGGACTAGCACAGATACGCAGTATTTT
v_gene: TRBV29-1; abundance: few; d_gene: -; len: 14; j_gene: TRBJ1-1; CDR3aa: CSVEGQILNTEAFF; CDR3nt: TGCAGCGTTGAGGGCCAGATACTGAACACTGAAGCTTTCTTT
v_gene: TRBV3-1/TRBV3-2; abundance: -; d_gene: TRBD1; len: 17; j_gene: TRBJ1-2; CDR3aa: CASSPWEGQGGSGGYTF; CDR3nt: TGTGCCAGCAGCCCCTGGGAGGGACAGGGGGGAAGTGGTGGCTACACCTTC
v_gene: TRBV25-1; abundance: -; d_gene: -; len: 14; j_gene: TRBJ1-2; CDR3aa: CASSESGGFYGYTF; CDR3nt: TGTGCCAGCAGTGAATCGGGGGGTTTCTATGGCTACACCTTC
v_gene: TRBV2; abundance: -; d_gene: -; len: 14; j_gene: TRBJ1-2; CDR3aa: CASIITPKSYGYTF; CDR3nt: TGTGCCAGCATTATTACCCCGAAGTCCTATGGCTACACCTTC
v_gene: TRBV18; abundance: -; d_gene: TRBD1; len: 13; j_gene: TRBJ1-2; CDR3aa: CASSPTGGLGYTF; CDR3nt: TGTGCCAGCTCACCTACAGGGGGCCTGGGCTACACCTTC
v_gene: TRBV5-1; abundance: -; d_gene: TRBD2; len: 16; j_gene: TRBJ2-7; CDR3aa: CASSSASGSSSYEQYF; CDR3nt: TGCGCCAGCAGCTCGGCTAGCGGATCAAGCTCCTACGAGCAGTACTTC
v_gene: TRBV3-1/TRBV3-2; abundance: -; d_gene: -; len: 13; j_gene: TRBJ1-6; CDR3aa: CASSIPGVSPLHF; CDR3nt: TGTGCCAGCAGCATCCCAGGGGTTTCACCCCTCCACTTT
v_gene: TRBV21-1; abundance: -; d_gene: -; len: 11; j_gene: TRBJ2-3; CDR3aa: CASSRGDTQYF; CDR3nt: TGTGCCAGCAGCCGGGGGGATACGCAGTATTTT
v_gene: TRBV2; abundance: -; d_gene: TRBD1; len: 16; j_gene: TRBJ1-6; CDR3aa: CASSEVPLTTGAPLHF; CDR3nt: TGTGCCAGCAGTGAAGTGCCATTAACGACAGGGGCACCCCTCCACTTT
v_gene: TRBV4-1; abundance: -; d_gene: -; len: 14; j_gene: TRBJ1-1; CDR3aa: CASSQEGRNTEAFF; CDR3nt: TGCGCCAGCAGCCAAGAGGGAAGGAACACTGAAGCTTTCTTT
v_gene: TRBV7-9; abundance: -; d_gene: TRBD2; len: 15; j_gene: TRBJ2-1; CDR3aa: CASSLGGGDYNEQFF; CDR3nt: TGTGCCAGCAGCTTAGGCGGGGGGGATTACAATGAGCAGTTCTTC
v_gene: TRBV6-2/TRBV6-3; abundance: -; d_gene: -; len: 12; j_gene: TRBJ2-3; CDR3aa: CASSRQRRTQYF; CDR3nt: TGTGCCAGCAGTCGTCAGAGGCGTACGCAGTATTTT